This TCR beta chain appears in the sequencing data of a study of T cells after posttransplantation cyclophosphamide. General study points: Skin or GI-infiltrating T cells shared few TRB sequences with blood. Donor-recipient repertoire similarity was low at 1-2 months, rising over year one.

Germline V CDR1 and CDR2: SGHTA, FQGNSA. V was clipped by 5 bases and J by 6 bases; unmatched bases: 8. The CDR3 covers 17 residues. Of note for this clone: As yet, its antigen is unknown.

The naive gate required viable CD3+CD4+ or CD3+CD8+ cells with CCR7+CD45RA+CD45RO-CD95-CD27+CD28+ phenotype. On the day of bone marrow donation, the related graft donor provided peripheral blood. Using immunoSEQ multiplex PCR, the repertoire was profiled, and TCRdb retains in-frame clones only, with some absent. Of some 9,700 clones in the sample, 95% to 98% were seen once. The chain couples TRBV7-2 to TRBJ2-3; 16 positions agree with TRBD2. The sequenced material came from naive CD4+ T cells sorted from PBMCs. The receptor's source is a woman in her sixties in good health, CMV-negative, and a related stem cell transplant donor. CDR3 loop: CASSPSGLAGGLDTQYF. CDR3 coding DNA: TGTGCCAGCAGCCCCTCGGGACTAGCGGGGGGGCTCGATACGCAGTATTTT.